Below are 30 T cell receptor beta chains sequenced from a single sample in a study of glioma-infiltrating T cells after dendritic cell vaccination. Time point meaning: after dendritic cell vaccination, including at tumor progression/relapse. Measured with immunoSEQ multiplex PCR; TCRdb has only the in-frame clones, and not every one. The data hold about 50,000 clones, with about nine tenths observed a single time. The sequences come from blood, collected after dendritic cell vaccination. The receptors originated from a human donor with glioblastoma.

The chain employs TRBV30 and TRBJ1-4, with D possibly being TRBD1 (5 bases). CDR1 is GTSNPN, CDR2 SVGIG, per germline (reference sequence). V gave up 7 bases and J gave up 5 bases, with 8 bases separating them. The CDR3 is 11 residues long. CDR3: CASSGNEKLFF. The CDR3 DNA follows: TGTGCCTCCTCAGGGAATGAAAAACTGTTTTTT.

The CDR3 spells CASSELLSQGASGELFF. The CDR3 region has the DNA TGTGCCAGCAGTGAACTCCTGTCGCAGGGGGCATCCGGGGAGCTGTTTTTT. The V and J genes are TRBV25-1 and TRBJ2-2; 8 positions agree with TRBD1. The CDR3 is 17 amino acids. The junction had 11 bases not matched to a gene; V was cut back by 2 bases and J by 6 bases. Per the germline V gene, CDR1 is MGHDK and CDR2 is SYGVNS.

The rearrangement links TRBV9 to TRBJ2-6, with 8 bases matching TRBD1. The CDR3 has 18 amino acids. Germline V gene data show CDR1 as SGDLS and CDR2 as YYNGEE. The ends lost 4 bases at V and 0 bases at J; junction bases unmatched: 9. The DNA of the CDR3 is TGTGCCAGCAGCCTCGGGGACAGGTGGATCTCTGGGGCCAACGTCCTGACTTTC. Translated, it gives CASSLGDRWISGANVLTF.

The sample holds one count of this clone. The rearrangement links TRBV28 to TRBJ1-5; tentatively, D is TRBD1 (6 bases). The CDR3 length is 14 residues. Germline-derived CDR1 and CDR2 are MDHEN and SYDVKM. V lost 10 bases and J 1 base, leaving 14 bases between the germline ends. The CDR3 DNA reads as TGTGCCACTTCTAGGGGGGGGAGCAATCAGCCCCAGCATTTT. Translated: CATSRGGSNQPQHF.

As for this clone: One end of the junction varies from germline; a read error may be responsible. This chain uses TRBV2 with TRBJ2-6, with TRBD2 matching over 9 bases. CDR3 length: 17 amino acids. Germline V gives CDR1 SNHLY, CDR2 FYNNEI. In nucleotides, the CDR3 is TGTGCCAGCACTTTACTAGCGGGCTCGTCTGGGGCCAACGCCCTGACTTTC. Translated, it gives CASTLLAGSSGANALTF.

This clone has more than one count but fewer than ten. The chain carries TRBV5-4 and TRBJ1-4, with D tentatively TRBD1 (6 bases). The CDR3 length is 16 residues. Trimming removed 4 bases from V and 0 bases from J, with 13 bases in between. The V gene's germline CDR1 is SGHNT and CDR2 YYREEE (reference sequence). CDR3 DNA sequence: TGTGCCAGCAGCATAAACAGGGCCGCAACTAATGAAAAACTGTTTTTT. This translates into CASSINRAATNEKLFF.

This chain joins TRBV5-1 and TRBJ2-5, with D maybe TRBD2 (6 bases). This CDR3 has 15 residues. The germline CDR1 and CDR2 sequences are SGHRS and YFSETQ. The V gene lost 3 bases and the J gene lost 1 base, with 13 bases spanning the gap. The CDR3 region has the DNA TGCGCCAGCAGCTCCGGAGGGGTGCTCCAAGAGACCCAGTACTTC. Amino acids: CASSSGGVLQETQYF.

The chain couples TRBV6-6 to TRBJ1-4; TRBD1 might be the D (6 bases). V was pared by 5 bases and J by 3 bases, with 10 bases between. The length of the CDR3 is 14 residues. CDR1 and CDR2 from the germline V gene are MNHNY and SVGAGI (reference sequence). In DNA, the CDR3 is TGTGCCAGCAGTCAGGGGAGGGCTAATGAAAAACTGTTTTTT. Translating it yields CASSQGRANEKLFF.

V is TRBV7-6 and J is TRBJ1-4, with 12 bases fitting TRBD1. The CDR3 loop spans 15 amino acids. Germline CDR1 and CDR2: SGHVS and FNYEAQ. The J segment lost 8 bases and the V segment lost 0 bases, leaving 1 base of the junction unmatched. The CDR3 DNA is TGTGCCAGCAGCTTAGCGGGACAGGGGGCGGAAAAACTGTTTTTT. Protein sequence: CASSLAGQGAEKLFF.

The rearrangement uses TRBV4-2 and TRBJ1-1, with D possibly matching TRBD1 (6 bases). The CDR3 has 15 residues. V was trimmed by 1 base and J by 5 bases, leaving 14 bases between them. Per germline, CDR1 LGHNA and CDR2 YNFKEQ. The CDR3 DNA follows: TGTGCCAGCAGCCAAGGGGACAAAGGGGGAACTGAAGCTTTCTTT. The encoded protein is CASSQGDKGGTEAFF.

This chain uses TRBV4-2 with TRBJ2-1, with 16 bases matching TRBD2. The ends lost 5 bases at V and 1 base at J; junction bases unmatched: 8. The CDR3 length is 19 residues. The germline V gene has CDR1 LGHNA and CDR2 YNFKEQ. The CDR3, as DNA: TGTGCCAGCAGCAAACCGGGACTAGCGGGAGGGCCTTCCTACAATGAGCAGTTCTTC. Its translation is CASSKPGLAGGPSYNEQFF.

This chain joins TRBV7-2 and TRBJ1-3, with D hard to call. The CDR3 contains 15 residues. Germline V lookup: CDR1 SGHTA, CDR2 FQGNSA. The germline V and J ends were trimmed by 1 base and 0 bases, with 7 bases remaining between them. The CDR3 nucleotides are TGTGCCAGCAGCTTAGGATCAGGCTCTGGAAACACCATATATTTT. Translating gives CASSLGSGSGNTIYF.

The rearrangement uses TRBV4-2 and TRBJ2-4; D is perhaps TRBD2 (7 bases). Germline CDR1 and CDR2: LGHNA and YNFKEQ. The CDR3 contains 17 residues. V lost 3 bases and J 5 bases, leaving 20 bases between the germline ends. The CDR3 loop reads CASSHLRGRGSQNIQYF. CDR3 nucleotides: TGTGCCAGCAGCCACCTCCGGGGGCGGGGGTCTCAAAACATTCAGTACTTC.

The table lists this clone with a few counts. The chain joins TRBV19 to TRBJ1-5, with TRBD1 identical over 7 bases. Germline-derived CDR1 and CDR2 are LNHDA and SQIVND (reference sequence). Trimming cost V 8 bases and J 3 bases; bases outside gene matches: 7. The CDR3 runs 14 residues. Here the CDR3 DNA reads TGTGCCAGTCGCCTGACAGGGCCCAATCAGCCCCAGCATTTT. Its protein product is CASRLTGPNQPQHF.

The V and J genes are TRBV25-1 and TRBJ1-1, with D perhaps matching TRBD1 (6 bases). Trimming stripped 5 bases from V and 0 bases from J, with 19 bases between. Per the germline V gene, CDR1 is MGHDK and CDR2 is SYGVNS. This CDR3 is 17 amino acids long. CDR3: CASSPTGAGVMNTEAFF. DNA of the CDR3: TGTGCCAGCAGTCCCACCGGGGCAGGGGTTATGAACACTGAAGCTTTCTTT.

In this sample, this clone turned up once. The J gene is TRBJ2-3, the V gene TRBV9, with D perhaps TRBD1 (5 bases). The V end was cut by 0 bases, the J end by 4 bases, with 12 bases between. Germline assignment: CDR1 SGDLS and CDR2 YYNGEE. This CDR3 region has 15 residues. CDR3 nucleotides: TGTGCCAGCAGCGTAGGTAGGGGCTTGGCAGATACGCAGTATTTT. Amino acids: CASSVGRGLADTQYF.

This sequence joins TRBV5-4 and TRBJ1-1, with a weak D call TRBD1 (6 bases). Germline-derived CDR1 and CDR2 are SGHNT and YYREEE (reference sequence). The CDR3 extends over 15 amino acids. V was shortened by 4 bases and J by 4 bases, with 17 bases between the two germline ends. The CDR3 nucleotides are TGTGCCAGCAGCACCAACACAGGGCCGGCCACTGAAGCTTTCTTT. This translates into CASSTNTGPATEAFF.

The chain joins TRBV12-2 to TRBJ1-2; TRBD1 was called by the table and not checked on the DNA. TRBV12-2 is an annotated pseudogene. The CDR3 is made up of 15 amino acids. For the CDR3, the DNA is TGTGCAAGTCGCTTAGCCTTACGACAGGGAAATGGCTACACCTTC. Protein product: CASRLALRQGNGYTF.

This clone was detected once. The V gene is TRBV28, the J gene TRBJ1-5; maybe TRBD1 (6 bases). Germline V gene sequence: CDR1 MDHEN, CDR2 SYDVKM. Trimming took off 2 bases at V and 4 bases at J, with 12 bases between the two ends. The CDR3 contains 15 residues. This CDR3 reads CASSLQGRRNQPQHF. The CDR3 DNA reads as TGTGCCAGCAGTTTACAGGGGCGGCGTAATCAGCCCCAGCATTTT.

In nucleotides, the CDR3 is TGTGCCAGCAGCCCCACGACAGGGGACACTGAAGCTTTCTTT. The encoded protein is CASSPTTGDTEAFF. This chain joins TRBV7-3 and TRBJ1-1; 8 bases match TRBD1. J lost 3 bases, V lost 5 bases, and 5 bases had no gene match. CDR3 length: 14 amino acids. CDR1 is SGHTA, CDR2 FQGTGA, per germline. Drawing the rest from reference TRBV7-3 and TRBJ1-1, the complete variable domain is GAGVSQTPSNKVTEKGKYVELRCDPISGHTALYWYRQSLGQGPEFLIYFQGTGAADDSGLPNDRFFAVRPEGSVSTLKIQRTERGDSAVYLCASSPTTGDTEAFFGQGTRLTVV.

This clone has a single count. The chain couples TRBV27 to TRBJ2-3; tentative D call: TRBD1 (5 bases). The germline V gene has CDR1 MNHEY and CDR2 SMNVEV (reference sequence). V was trimmed by 1 base and J by 0 bases, leaving 17 bases between them. The CDR3 spans 18 residues. CDR3 bases: TGTGCCAGCAGTTTATTAGCCCTGAGACAGATAAGCACAGATACGCAGTATTTT. Amino acid sequence: CASSLLALRQISTDTQYF.

The chain is built from TRBV15 and TRBJ2-7; the D is unclear. The germline V gene has CDR1 LNHNV and CDR2 YYDKDF (reference sequence). The CDR3 length is 12 residues. Trimming removed 6 bases from V and 3 bases from J, with 9 bases in between. The CDR3 loop reads CATSKPGYEQYF. The CDR3 DNA is TGTGCCACCAGTAAGCCCGGCTACGAGCAGTACTTC.

The V call is TRBV5-1, the J call TRBJ2-7, with a weak D call TRBD2 (6 bases). The V gene's germline CDR1 is SGHRS and CDR2 YFSETQ. CDR3 length: 17 residues. Trimming shortened V by 3 bases and J by 3 bases, and 22 bases separated the two germline ends. CDR3 protein: CASSYYPTSGRNYEQYF. In nucleotides, the CDR3 is TGCGCCAGCAGCTATTACCCCACGTCAGGGAGGAACTACGAGCAGTACTTC. The variable domain in full, with the rest retrieved from reference TRBV5-1 and TRBJ2-7, is KAGVTQTPRYLIKTRGQQVTLSCSPISGHRSVSWYQQTPGQGLQFLFEYFSETQRNKGNFPGRFSGRQFSNSRSEMNVSTLELGDSALYLCASSYYPTSGRNYEQYFGPGTRLTVT.

This chain connects TRBV27 to TRBJ2-7; 10 positions agree with TRBD2. Trimming removed 4 bases from V and 2 bases from J; junction bases left unmatched: 5. The V gene's germline CDR1 is MNHEY and CDR2 SMNVEV (reference sequence). The CDR3 runs 15 residues. The CDR3 nucleotides read TGTGCCAGCAGTTCACGGACTAGCGGACCCTACGAGCAGTACTTC. Protein product: CASSSRTSGPYEQYF.

This chain uses TRBV4-1 with TRBJ1-5; tentative D call: TRBD1 (5 bases). V was clipped by 4 bases and J by 5 bases, with 9 bases between them. Germline-derived CDR1 and CDR2 are MGHRA and YSYEKL. CDR3 length: 13 amino acids. In DNA form, the CDR3 reads TGCGCCAGCAGCCCCCCAGGGTATCAGCCCCAGCATTTT. Protein: CASSPPGYQPQHF.

The chain has TRBV6-5 and TRBJ2-1; the D gene is possibly TRBD2 (6 bases). Trimming removed 7 bases at V and 5 bases at J, with 12 bases between. Looked up from germline, CDR1 is MNHEY and CDR2 is SVGAGI. This CDR3 contains 13 residues. The CDR3 DNA reads TGTGCCAGCATCGGGACTTTCGACAATGAGCAGTTCTTC. Amino acid sequence: CASIGTFDNEQFF.

This chain connects TRBV6-1 to TRBJ2-5, with 10 bases aligning to TRBD1. After removal of 7 bases from V and 2 bases from J, the junction contained 4 bases not matched to a gene. Germline loops: CDR1 MNHNS, CDR2 SASEGT. The CDR3 runs to 14 residues. CDR3 protein: CASIEGQGQETQYF. CDR3 DNA sequence: TGTGCCAGCATCGAGGGACAGGGGCAAGAGACCCAGTACTTC.

The chain recombines TRBV27 with TRBJ2-1; 7 nucleotides agree with TRBD2. Per the germline V gene, CDR1 is MNHEY and CDR2 is SMNVEV (reference sequence). V trimming: 7 bases; J trimming: 8 bases; junction bases outside the gene matches: 8. The CDR3 extends over 13 amino acids. The CDR3 coding sequence is TGTGCCAGCACCCAAGTAACTAGCGATGAGCAGTTCTTC. Translating gives CASTQVTSDEQFF.

The CDR3, as DNA: TGTGCCAGCTCACCCGGGCCCCAGGGGTATGAAAAACTGTTTTTT. Translation: CASSPGPQGYEKLFF. The chain combines TRBV18 with TRBJ1-4; weak D call: TRBD1 (6 bases). This CDR3 is built from 15 residues. V was shortened by 3 bases and J by 6 bases, with 14 bases between the two germline ends. Germline V gene data show CDR1 as KGHSH and CDR2 as LQKENI.

The genes are TRBV18 and TRBJ2-1, with TRBD2 matching 8 bases. The CDR3 spans 15 residues. After removal of 6 bases from V and 3 bases from J, the junction contained 7 bases not matched to a gene. CDR1 KGHSH and CDR2 LQKENI come from the germline V gene. This CDR3 reads CASSPGLDRYNEQFF. As DNA, the CDR3 is TGTGCCAGCTCGCCGGGACTAGATCGCTACAATGAGCAGTTCTTC.